The 5 T cell receptor beta chains listed next were all sequenced from one sample in a study of T cells in Graves' hyperthyroidism and ophthalmopathy. Amplified TCR beta CDR3 regions derived from RNA transcripts. First-round RT-PCR with HTBI primers amplified the TCR CDR3 region. TCRdb recomputed calls from the multiplex PCR reads with MiXCR, one row per CDR3 protein. Of about 290,000 distinct CDR3 sequences detected, around a sixth appear once; the ten largest clones hold around 34%. Material for sequencing was blood. Every receptor here comes from a man aged 30-40 years with Graves' hyperthyroidism.

This clonotype has more than one count but fewer than ten. This chain's CDR3 is CSVDKRGQRATQYF. CDR3 bases: TGCAGCGTTGATAAGCGGGGCCAGCGCGCTACGCAGTATTTT. The rearrangement uses TRBV29-1 and TRBJ2-3; the match to TRBD2 covers 7 bases. This CDR3 is built from 14 residues. Germline CDR1 is SQVTM and CDR2 is ANQGSEA. With V trimmed by 3 bases and J by 8 bases, 11 bases remained unmatched.

This clonotype has at least ten counts. Given a much more abundant clone one base away, this may be a read error. The chain combines TRBV13 with TRBJ2-7; D is perhaps TRBD1 (6 bases). The CDR3 loop spans 13 amino acids. The V and J ends lost 2 bases and 3 bases respectively, with 8 bases between them. Germline V gene data show CDR1 as PRHDT and CDR2 as FYEKMQ (reference sequence). The CDR3 loop reads CASSLRQVYEQYF. The DNA of the CDR3 is TGTGCCAGCAGCTTACGACAGGTCTACGAGCAGTACTTC.

This clonotype was recorded many times. The genes are TRBV6-2 or TRBV6-3 and TRBJ2-3; D remains unclear. The V gene lost 4 bases and the J gene lost 5 bases, with 4 bases spanning the gap. The CDR3 runs 11 residues. Germline-derived CDR1 and CDR2 are MNHEY and SVGEGT. CDR3 sequence (DNA): TGTGCCAGCAGTTTAAAAGATACGCAGTATTTT. Translating it yields CASSLKDTQYF.

The chain uses TRBV4-1 and TRBJ1-2, with D tentatively TRBD1 (5 bases). CDR1 is MGHRA, CDR2 YSYEKL, per germline. The germline V and J ends were trimmed by 0 bases and 5 bases, with 7 bases remaining between them. This CDR3 spans 13 amino acids. The CDR3 nucleotides are TGCGCCAGCAGCCAAGATGAGGGGTATGGCTACACCTTC. Amino acid sequence: CASSQDEGYGYTF.

This clonotype was detected ten times or more. The CDR3 region has the DNA TGTGCCAGCAGTGAACAGGGACCAGATACGCAGTATTTT. Residues: CASSEQGPDTQYF. This chain joins TRBV2 and TRBJ2-3; D possibly matches TRBD1 or TRBD2 (5 bases each). Trimming shortened V by 2 bases and J by 4 bases, and 7 bases separated the two germline ends. CDR1 and CDR2 from the germline V gene are SNHLY and FYNNEI. This CDR3 spans 13 amino acids. The variable domain in full, with the rest retrieved from reference TRBV2 and TRBJ2-3, is EPEVTQTPSHQVTQMGQEVILRCVPISNHLYFYWYRQILGQKVEFLVSFYNNEISEKSEIFDDQFSVERPDGSNFTLKIRSTKLEDSAMYFCASSEQGPDTQYFGPGTRLTVL.